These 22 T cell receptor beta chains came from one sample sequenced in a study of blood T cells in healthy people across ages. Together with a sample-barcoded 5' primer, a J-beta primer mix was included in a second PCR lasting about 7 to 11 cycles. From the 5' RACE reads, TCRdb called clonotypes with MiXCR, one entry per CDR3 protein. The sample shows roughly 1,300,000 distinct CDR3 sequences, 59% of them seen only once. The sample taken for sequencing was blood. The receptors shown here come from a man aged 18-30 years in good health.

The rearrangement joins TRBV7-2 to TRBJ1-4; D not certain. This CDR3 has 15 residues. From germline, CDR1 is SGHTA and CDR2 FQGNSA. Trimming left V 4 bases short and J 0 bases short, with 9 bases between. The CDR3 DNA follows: TGTGCCAGCAGCTCGAAGAGAGCAACTAATGAAAAACTGTTTTTT. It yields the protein CASSSKRATNEKLFF.

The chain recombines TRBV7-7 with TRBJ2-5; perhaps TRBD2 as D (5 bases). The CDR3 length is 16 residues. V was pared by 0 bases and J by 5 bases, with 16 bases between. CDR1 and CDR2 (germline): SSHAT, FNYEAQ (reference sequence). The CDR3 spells CASSLAGEGLWETQYF. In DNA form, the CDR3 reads TGTGCCAGCAGCTTAGCGGGAGAAGGGTTATGGGAGACCCAGTACTTC.

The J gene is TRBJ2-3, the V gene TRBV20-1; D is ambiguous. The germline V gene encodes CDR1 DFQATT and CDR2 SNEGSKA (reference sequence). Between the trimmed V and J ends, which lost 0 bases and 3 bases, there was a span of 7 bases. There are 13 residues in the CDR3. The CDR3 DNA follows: TGCAGTGCTAGAGATACCCGAACAGATACGCAGTATTTT. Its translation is CSARDTRTDTQYF.

Written as DNA, the CDR3 is TGTGCCAGCAGCCCCGGGAGGTTAGCGGGGTACAATGAGCAGTTCTTC. It codes for CASSPGRLAGYNEQFF. J is TRBJ2-1 and V is TRBV7-2; 8 bases are a match to TRBD2. V shed 5 bases, J shed 4 bases, and the junction held 10 bases outside the gene matches. CDR1 SGHTA and CDR2 FQGNSA come from the germline V gene. The CDR3 has 16 residues.

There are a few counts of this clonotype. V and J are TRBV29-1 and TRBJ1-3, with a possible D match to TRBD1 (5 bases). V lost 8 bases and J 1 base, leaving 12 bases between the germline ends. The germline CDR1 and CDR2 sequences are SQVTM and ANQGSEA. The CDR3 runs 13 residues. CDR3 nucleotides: TGCAGCATTCTTAAGGGGTCTGGAAACACCATATATTTT. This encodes CSILKGSGNTIYF.

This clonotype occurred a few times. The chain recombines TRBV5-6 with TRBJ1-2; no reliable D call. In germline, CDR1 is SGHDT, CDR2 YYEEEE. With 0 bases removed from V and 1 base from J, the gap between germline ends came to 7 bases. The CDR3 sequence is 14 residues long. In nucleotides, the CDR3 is TGTGCCAGCAGCTTGGCTACCAATAACTATGGCTACACCTTC. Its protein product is CASSLATNNYGYTF.

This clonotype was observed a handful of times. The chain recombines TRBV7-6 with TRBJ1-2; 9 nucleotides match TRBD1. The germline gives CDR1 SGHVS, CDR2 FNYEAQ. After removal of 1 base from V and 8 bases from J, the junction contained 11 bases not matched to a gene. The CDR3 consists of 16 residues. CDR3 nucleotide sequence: TGTGCCAGCAGCTTAGGGCCCGGAGGGACAGGGAACGGCTACACCTTC. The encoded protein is CASSLGPGGTGNGYTF.

CDR3 bases: TGTGCCAGCAGGAGTGGACAGGGAGGTTACGAGCAGTACTTC. This translates into CASRSGQGGYEQYF. The chain combines TRBV6-5 with TRBJ2-7; 8 bases map to TRBD1. The trim removed 6 bases at V and 4 bases at J, leaving 8 bases unmatched. The CDR3 extends over 14 amino acids. Per germline, CDR1 MNHEY and CDR2 SVGAGI.

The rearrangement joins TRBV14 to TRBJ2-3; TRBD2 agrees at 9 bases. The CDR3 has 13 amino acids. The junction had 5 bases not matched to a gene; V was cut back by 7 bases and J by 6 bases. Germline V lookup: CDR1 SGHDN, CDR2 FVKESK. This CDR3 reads CASKTSGFDTQYF. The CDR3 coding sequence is TGTGCCAGCAAAACTAGCGGGTTTGATACGCAGTATTTT. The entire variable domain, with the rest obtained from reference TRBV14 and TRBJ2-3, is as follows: EAGVTQFPSHSVIEKGQTVTLRCDPISGHDNLYWYRRVMGKEIKFLLHFVKESKQDESGMPNNRFLAERTGGTYSTLKVQPAELEDSGVYFCASKTSGFDTQYFGPGTRLTVL.

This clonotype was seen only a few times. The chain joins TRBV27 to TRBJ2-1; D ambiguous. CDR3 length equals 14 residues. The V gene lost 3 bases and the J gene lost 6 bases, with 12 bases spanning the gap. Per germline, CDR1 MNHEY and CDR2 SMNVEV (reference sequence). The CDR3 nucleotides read TGTGCCAGCAGTTTGAAAGACACCCTCAATGAGCAGTTCTTC. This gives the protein CASSLKDTLNEQFF.

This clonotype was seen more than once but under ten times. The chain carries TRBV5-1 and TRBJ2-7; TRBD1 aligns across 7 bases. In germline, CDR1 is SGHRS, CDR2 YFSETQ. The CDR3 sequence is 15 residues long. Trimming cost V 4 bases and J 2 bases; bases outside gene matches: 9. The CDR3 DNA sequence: TGCGCCAGCAGCATATTGACAGGGAGAGCCTACGAGCAGTACTTC. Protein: CASSILTGRAYEQYF.

The DNA of the CDR3 is TGTGCCAGCAGTGAGCAAGGGGGCAATGAGCAGTTCTTC. Translated: CASSEQGGNEQFF. This sequence joins TRBV6-4 and TRBJ2-1; D might be TRBD1 (6 bases). Trimming cost V 3 bases and J 6 bases, with 9 bases left between them. The CDR3 runs to 13 residues. Per the germline V gene, CDR1 is MRHNA and CDR2 is SNTAGT.

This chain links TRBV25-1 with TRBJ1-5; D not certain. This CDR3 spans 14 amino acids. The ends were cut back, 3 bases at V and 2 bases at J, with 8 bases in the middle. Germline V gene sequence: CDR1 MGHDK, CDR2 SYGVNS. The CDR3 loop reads CASSEGSGNQPQHF. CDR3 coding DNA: TGTGCCAGCAGTGAGGGGTCAGGCAATCAGCCCCAGCATTTT.

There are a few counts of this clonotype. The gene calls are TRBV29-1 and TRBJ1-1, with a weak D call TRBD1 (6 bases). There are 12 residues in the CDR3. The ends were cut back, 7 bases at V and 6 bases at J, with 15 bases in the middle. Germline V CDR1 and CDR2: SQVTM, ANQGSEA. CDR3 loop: CSASQGRPEAFF. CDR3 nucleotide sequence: TGCAGCGCTTCACAGGGACGCCCTGAAGCTTTCTTT.

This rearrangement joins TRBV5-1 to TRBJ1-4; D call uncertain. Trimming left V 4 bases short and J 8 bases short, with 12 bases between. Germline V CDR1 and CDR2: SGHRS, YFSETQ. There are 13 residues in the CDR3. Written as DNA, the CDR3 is TGCGCCAGCAGCGGCGGTATGGAGGAAAAACTGTTTTTT. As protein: CASSGGMEEKLFF.

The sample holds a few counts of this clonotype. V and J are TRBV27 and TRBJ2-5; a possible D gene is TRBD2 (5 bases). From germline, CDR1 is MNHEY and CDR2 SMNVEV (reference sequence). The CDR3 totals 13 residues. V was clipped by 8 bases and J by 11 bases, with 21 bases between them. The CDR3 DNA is TGTGCCAGCGCACTCCGGGAACGTAGGGAGCAGTACTTC. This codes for CASALRERREQYF.

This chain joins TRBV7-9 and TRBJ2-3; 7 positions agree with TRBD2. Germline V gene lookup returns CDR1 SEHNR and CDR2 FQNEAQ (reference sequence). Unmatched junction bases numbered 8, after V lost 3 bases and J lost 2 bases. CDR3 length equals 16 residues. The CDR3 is CASSFPSGEITDTQYF. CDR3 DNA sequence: TGTGCCAGCAGCTTTCCCAGCGGGGAGATCACAGATACGCAGTATTTT.

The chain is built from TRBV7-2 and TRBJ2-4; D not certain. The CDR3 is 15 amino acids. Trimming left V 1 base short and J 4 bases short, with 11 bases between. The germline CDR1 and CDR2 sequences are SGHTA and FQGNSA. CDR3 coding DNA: TGTGCCAGCAGCTTAGAAGGCTTCCGGAAAAACATTCAGTACTTC. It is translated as CASSLEGFRKNIQYF.

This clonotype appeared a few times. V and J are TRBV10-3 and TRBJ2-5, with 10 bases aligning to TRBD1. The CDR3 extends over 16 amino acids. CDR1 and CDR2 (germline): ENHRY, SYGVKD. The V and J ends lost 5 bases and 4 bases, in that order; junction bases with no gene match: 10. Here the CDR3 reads CAISTAPGQGSETQYF. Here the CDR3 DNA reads TGTGCCATCAGTACCGCACCGGGACAGGGGTCAGAGACCCAGTACTTC.

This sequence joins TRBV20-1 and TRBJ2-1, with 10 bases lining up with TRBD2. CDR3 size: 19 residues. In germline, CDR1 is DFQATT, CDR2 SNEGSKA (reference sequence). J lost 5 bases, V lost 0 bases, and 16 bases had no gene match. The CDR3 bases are TGCAGTGCTAGAGATATTAGCGGGAGGACCAAATCCCACGACAATGAGCAGTTCTTC. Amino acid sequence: CSARDISGRTKSHDNEQFF.

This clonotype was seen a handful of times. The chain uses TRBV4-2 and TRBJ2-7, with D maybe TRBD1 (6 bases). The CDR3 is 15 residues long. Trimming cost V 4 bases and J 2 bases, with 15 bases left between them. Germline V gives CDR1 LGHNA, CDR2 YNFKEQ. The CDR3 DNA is TGTGCCAGCAGCCCCGAAAGGGGGAGCCCCTACGAGCAGTACTTC. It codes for CASSPERGSPYEQYF.

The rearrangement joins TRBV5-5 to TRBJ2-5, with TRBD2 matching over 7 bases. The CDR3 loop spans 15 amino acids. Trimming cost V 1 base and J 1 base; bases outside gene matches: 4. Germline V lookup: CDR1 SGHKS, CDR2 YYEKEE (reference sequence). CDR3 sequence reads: CASSLNGGTQETQYF. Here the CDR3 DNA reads TGTGCCAGCAGCTTGAACGGGGGGACCCAAGAGACCCAGTACTTC.